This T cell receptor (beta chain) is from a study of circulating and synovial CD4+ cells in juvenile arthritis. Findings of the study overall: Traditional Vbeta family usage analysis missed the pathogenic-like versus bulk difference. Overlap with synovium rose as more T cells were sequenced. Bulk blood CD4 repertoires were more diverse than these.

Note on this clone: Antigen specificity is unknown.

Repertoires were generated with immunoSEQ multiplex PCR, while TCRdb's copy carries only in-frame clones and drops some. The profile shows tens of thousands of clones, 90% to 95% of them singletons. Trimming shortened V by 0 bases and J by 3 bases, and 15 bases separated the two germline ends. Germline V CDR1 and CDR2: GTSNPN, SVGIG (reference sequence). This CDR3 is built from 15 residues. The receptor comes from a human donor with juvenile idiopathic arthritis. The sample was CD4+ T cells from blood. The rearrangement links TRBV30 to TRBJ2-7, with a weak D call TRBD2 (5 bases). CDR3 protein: CAWSVRLAGFYEQYF. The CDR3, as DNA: TGTGCCTGGAGTGTACGCCTAGCAGGATTCTACGAGCAGTACTTC. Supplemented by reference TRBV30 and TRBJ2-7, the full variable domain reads SQTIHQWPATLVQPVGSPLSLECTVEGTSNPNLYWYRQAAGRGLQLLFYSVGIGQISSEVPQNLSASRPQDRQFILSSKKLLLSDSGFYLCAWSVRLAGFYEQYFGPGTRLTVT.